This T cell receptor beta chain was found in a study of technical replicates of blood from a few donors. Only in-frame clones appear in the TCRdb table, and some are missing; sequencing was by immunoSEQ multiplex PCR. Of approximately 70,000 clones listed, 95% to 98% are singletons. This CDR3 is 18 amino acids long. V dropped 1 base and J dropped 1 base, with 19 bases sitting between them. The germline V gene encodes CDR1 SGHNT and CDR2 YENEEA. This receptor was obtained from a human donor in good health. This chain connects TRBV11-3 to TRBJ2-5; a possible D gene is TRBD2 (6 bases). The sequenced sample was T cells isolated from PBMCs. CDR3 bases: TGTGCCAGCAGCTTAGTGGGAGGAAGCAGGGAGAGCCAAGAGACCCAGTACTTC. This codes for CASSLVGGSRESQETQYF.